This TCR beta chain was identified during a study of CD8+ T cells in alopecia areata. RNA, once extracted, was reverse transcribed into cDNA for use as the sequencing template. Sequencing was performed with immunoSEQ multiplex PCR; in TCRdb, only in-frame clones are kept and a portion is missing. The sample contains about 110,000 clones, about 60% of which appear only once. Germline assignment: CDR1 MDHEN and CDR2 SYDVKM. V was pared by 8 bases and J by 2 bases, with 13 bases between. This CDR3 has 13 amino acids. This clonotype originated in a human donor with alopecia areata. Material for sequencing was NKG2D-low CD8+ T cells sorted from blood. The rearrangement uses TRBV28 and TRBJ2-7; D assignment may be TRBD1 or TRBD2 (5 bases each). CDR3 DNA: TGTGCCAGCGGGGACGTTGCCGCCTACGAGCAGTACTTC. Translating gives CASGDVAAYEQYF.